The 25 T cell receptor beta chains presented below share a single source sample, sequenced in a study of blood T cells in healthy people across ages. Next came a second PCR, run for about 6 to 12 cycles, which used a sample-barcoded 5' primer along with a J-beta primer mix. TCRdb used MiXCR to reprocess the 5' RACE reads, holding one entry per CDR3 protein. This table has hundreds of thousands of distinct CDR3 sequences, about 48% appearing once. The sample comprised blood. Receptor source: a man aged 30-40 years in good health.

This clonotype was observed a few times. CDR3 nucleotide sequence: TGTGCCAGCTCACTTGGGCTAGCGGGGGAGGCCGAGCAGTACTTC. This gives the protein CASSLGLAGEAEQYF. J is TRBJ2-7 and V is TRBV18, with 10 bases identical to TRBD2. Germline CDR1 reads KGHSH; CDR2 reads LQKENI. The V segment lost 4 bases and the J segment 6 bases; nucleotides outside the gene matches: 9. The CDR3 is 15 residues long.

This clonotype came up a few times. The chain links TRBV29-1 to TRBJ2-3; 10 nucleotides line up with TRBD2. This CDR3 region has 15 residues. The J segment lost 0 bases and the V segment lost 4 bases, leaving 4 bases of the junction unmatched. Germline V gives CDR1 SQVTM, CDR2 ANQGSEA. The CDR3 nucleotides read TGCAGCGTTGGGACTAGCGGATCTAGCACAGATACGCAGTATTTT. This encodes CSVGTSGSSTDTQYF.

In its sample, this clonotype was seen once. This sequence joins TRBV2 and TRBJ2-5; D might be TRBD1 (5 bases). The J call may be incorrect, as the DNA end agrees better with TRBJ2-7. CDR3 length: 15 amino acids. Germline-derived CDR1 and CDR2 are SNHLY and FYNNEI. CDR3 sequence: CASSEEGAGYYEQYF. The DNA of the CDR3 is TGTGCCAGCAGTGAAGAGGGTGCAGGGTACTACGAGCAGTACTTC.

This clonotype was detected only a few times. This chain uses TRBV10-3 with TRBJ2-1; 9 bases line up with TRBD1. Trimming at V came to 4 bases and at J to 3 bases, leaving 1 base not matched to a gene. CDR3 length: 14 residues. Germline lookup yields CDR1 ENHRY and CDR2 SYGVKD. In DNA form, the CDR3 reads TGTGCCATCAGTGGGGACAGGGACTACAATGAGCAGTTCTTC. Protein product: CAISGDRDYNEQFF.

The V gene is TRBV12-3 or TRBV12-4, the J gene TRBJ1-1; weak D call: TRBD1 (5 bases). Trimming stripped 3 bases from V and 3 bases from J, with 8 bases between. This CDR3 is built from 13 residues. CDR3: CASSFSGDTEAFF. The CDR3, as DNA: TGTGCCAGCAGTTTTTCGGGGGACACTGAAGCTTTCTTT.

V and J are TRBV29-1 and TRBJ2-5, with D maybe TRBD2 (6 bases). The end of the DNA fits TRBJ2-7 better, so the J call may be wrong. This CDR3 region has 13 residues. In germline, CDR1 is SQVTM, CDR2 ANQGSEA. The CDR3 nucleotides read TGCAGCGGTGTCTGGGTCGGGGGCTACGAGCAGTACTTC. It yields the protein CSGVWVGGYEQYF.

The chain employs TRBV20-1 and TRBJ2-4, with D maybe TRBD2 (6 bases). The DNA end favors TRBJ2-7, so the J call may be wrong. Germline V gene lookup returns CDR1 DFQATT and CDR2 SNEGSKA (reference sequence). This CDR3 has 12 residues. CDR3 in amino acids: CSAGVGGYEQYF. The CDR3 bases are TGCAGTGCTGGAGTCGGGGGCTACGAGCAGTACTTC.

This clonotype was recorded a few times. J is TRBJ2-6 and V is TRBV9, with a tentative D call TRBD1 (6 bases). V shed 3 bases and J shed 1 base, with 14 bases lying between them. The germline V gene encodes CDR1 SGDLS and CDR2 YYNGEE. The CDR3 length is 17 residues. CDR3 residues: CASSENRVGSGANVLTF. The CDR3 bases are TGTGCCAGCAGCGAGAACAGGGTTGGTTCTGGGGCCAACGTCCTGACTTTC.

The chain has TRBV6-4 and TRBJ2-2; a weak D match, TRBD1 (6 bases). The V end was cut by 3 bases, the J end by 6 bases, with 11 bases between. Germline CDR1 and CDR2: MRHNA and SNTAGT. The CDR3 extends over 14 amino acids. CDR3 coding DNA: TGTGCCAGCAGTGAAGGGGGTCAGGCCGGGGAGCTGTTTTTT. This codes for CASSEGGQAGELFF.

The chain carries TRBV27 and TRBJ2-7; no definite D call. Germline CDR1 and CDR2: MNHEY and SMNVEV (reference sequence). Trimming shortened V by 7 bases and J by 2 bases, and 12 bases separated the two germline ends. This CDR3 spans 13 amino acids. The CDR3 is CASKRQAPYEQYF. Written as DNA, the CDR3 is TGTGCCAGCAAGAGGCAGGCCCCCTACGAGCAGTACTTC.

The chain is built from TRBV7-6 and TRBJ2-3; 13 bases align to TRBD2. The CDR3 sequence is 16 residues long. The trim removed 5 bases at V and 5 bases at J, leaving 7 bases unmatched. Germline CDR1 SGHVS, CDR2 FNYEAQ. The DNA for the CDR3 is TGTGCCAGCAGCAAACTAGCGGGGGGGCCTCAAGATACGCAGTATTTT. The encoded protein is CASSKLAGGPQDTQYF.

The chain uses TRBV18 and TRBJ2-7; 8 nucleotides agree with TRBD1. The germline V gene has CDR1 KGHSH and CDR2 LQKENI. The CDR3 runs to 14 residues. V shed 11 bases, J shed 2 bases, and the junction held 11 bases outside the gene matches. The CDR3 DNA is TGTGCCGGCGCCGAGAGGACAGGGCCCTACGAGCAGTACTTC. Protein: CAGAERTGPYEQYF.

The chain employs TRBV5-1 and TRBJ1-4, with D perhaps TRBD1 (5 bases). Trimming shortened V by 0 bases and J by 8 bases, and 11 bases separated the two germline ends. Germline CDR1 and CDR2: SGHRS and YFSETQ. This CDR3 has 14 amino acids. The CDR3: CASSLEQGGEKLFF. The DNA of the CDR3 is TGCGCCAGCAGCTTGGAGCAGGGCGGAGAAAAACTGTTTTTT.

This chain connects TRBV25-1 to TRBJ1-4, with no clear D. Trimming took off 5 bases at V and 7 bases at J, with 14 bases between the two ends. CDR1 is MGHDK, CDR2 SYGVNS, per germline. The CDR3 spans 14 residues. The CDR3 protein is CASSSERSLEKLFF. The CDR3 DNA reads as TGTGCCAGCAGTTCAGAAAGGTCACTTGAAAAACTGTTTTTT.

The chain carries TRBV15 and TRBJ2-7; perhaps TRBD1 as D (5 bases). The CDR3 sequence is 14 residues long. Germline CDR1 LNHNV, CDR2 YYDKDF (reference sequence). The V and J ends lost 0 bases and 3 bases respectively, with 9 bases between them. CDR3 sequence: CATSRDRTIYEQYF. CDR3 bases: TGTGCCACCAGCAGAGACAGGACAATCTACGAGCAGTACTTC.

This chain links TRBV10-3 with TRBJ2-1, with 12 bases lining up with TRBD2. V lost 3 bases, J lost 5 bases, and 8 bases stayed unmatched. The CDR3 spans 17 residues. CDR1 and CDR2 from the germline V gene are ENHRY and SYGVKD. The CDR3 is CAISDTELAGGHNEQFF. CDR3 coding DNA: TGTGCCATCAGTGATACCGAACTAGCGGGGGGACACAATGAGCAGTTCTTC.

The chain combines TRBV6-2 or TRBV6-3 with TRBJ1-2; the D gene is possibly TRBD1 (6 bases). The ends were cut back, 6 bases at V and 4 bases at J, with 18 bases in the middle. The CDR3 length is 15 residues. Germline-derived CDR1 and CDR2 are MNHEY and SVGEGT. The CDR3 sequence: CASSKQGERVYGYTF. As DNA, the CDR3 is TGTGCCAGCAGCAAACAGGGAGAGCGGGTCTATGGCTACACCTTC.

This CDR3 reads CASSRHASGNTIYF. The CDR3 nucleotides are TGTGCCAGCAGCCGTCACGCCTCTGGAAACACCATATATTTT. This chain links TRBV6-2 or TRBV6-3 with TRBJ1-3; no reliable D call. The CDR3 runs 14 residues. Germline CDR1 reads MNHEY; CDR2 reads SVGEGT. Deletions cut 6 bases from V and 0 bases from J, with 9 bases between.

This clonotype was seen more than once but under ten times. The chain recombines TRBV4-1 with TRBJ2-1, with D hard to call. V dropped 0 bases and J dropped 6 bases, with 9 bases sitting between them. The CDR3 runs to 14 residues. The germline V gene encodes CDR1 MGHRA and CDR2 YSYEKL. In nucleotides, the CDR3 is TGCGCCAGCAGCCAAGATTTCGGAGCCAATGAGCAGTTCTTC. It codes for CASSQDFGANEQFF.

The rearrangement uses TRBV29-1 and TRBJ2-1; no firm D call. Looked up from germline, CDR1 is SQVTM and CDR2 is ANQGSEA. Trimming left V 7 bases short and J 8 bases short, with 9 bases between. This CDR3 region has 10 residues. CDR3 region: CSDDRHEQFF. CDR3 DNA sequence: TGCAGCGACGATAGGCATGAGCAGTTCTTC.

This clonotype was counted many times. The J gene is TRBJ2-5, the V gene TRBV12-3 or TRBV12-4; D is possibly TRBD1 (5 bases). Between the trimmed V and J ends, which lost 7 bases and 7 bases, there was a span of 19 bases. The CDR3 runs 14 residues. The CDR3 here is CASNKGAGKGTQYF. The DNA of the CDR3 is TGTGCCAGCAATAAAGGGGCAGGGAAAGGGACCCAGTACTTC.

CDR3 coding DNA: TGTGCCAGCAGTGAGTCCGGGACAGGGGTTCACGAGCAGTACTTC. This encodes CASSESGTGVHEQYF. The gene calls are TRBV25-1 and TRBJ2-5; 10 bases fit TRBD1. The J call could be wrong; TRBJ2-7 is a better fit for the DNA end. CDR1 is MGHDK and CDR2 is SYGVNS in the germline V gene. This CDR3 has 15 amino acids.

The chain is built from TRBV12-3 or TRBV12-4 and TRBJ1-2; 7 bases map to TRBD1. Losses at the gene ends were 5 bases for V and 8 bases for J; bases not matched to a gene: 14. This CDR3 has 15 amino acids. CDR3 amino acids: CASSPQGKGVRGYTF. The CDR3 nucleotides read TGTGCCAGCAGTCCACAGGGGAAAGGGGTGAGGGGCTACACCTTC.

This chain connects TRBV24-1 to TRBJ2-3; D is ambiguous. Trimming shortened V by 2 bases and J by 0 bases, and 14 bases separated the two germline ends. Germline CDR1 is KGHDR and CDR2 is SFDVKD. The CDR3 extends over 17 amino acids. CDR3 DNA sequence: TGTGCCACCAGTGATTCAAACAGAGAAGCTAGCACAGATACGCAGTATTTT. It translates to CATSDSNREASTDTQYF.

In this sample, this clonotype turned up a few times. The chain employs TRBV20-1 and TRBJ2-3, with D maybe TRBD2 (6 bases). V was trimmed by 6 bases and J by 2 bases, leaving 12 bases between them. CDR1 is DFQATT, CDR2 SNEGSKA, per germline (reference sequence). The CDR3 is 13 amino acids. The CDR3: CSAQAGLTDTQYF. The CDR3, as DNA: TGCAGTGCCCAAGCGGGCCTCACAGATACGCAGTATTTT.